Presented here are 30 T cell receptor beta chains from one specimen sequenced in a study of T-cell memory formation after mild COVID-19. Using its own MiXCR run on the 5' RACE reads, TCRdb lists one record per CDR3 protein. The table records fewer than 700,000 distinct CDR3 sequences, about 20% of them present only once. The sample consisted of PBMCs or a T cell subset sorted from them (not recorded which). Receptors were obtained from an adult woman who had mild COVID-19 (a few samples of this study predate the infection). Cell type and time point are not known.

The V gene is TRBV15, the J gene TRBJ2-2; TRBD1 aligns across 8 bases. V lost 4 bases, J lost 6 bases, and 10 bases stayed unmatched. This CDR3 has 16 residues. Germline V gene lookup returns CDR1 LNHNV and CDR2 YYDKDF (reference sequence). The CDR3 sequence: CATSTGGRGRAGELFF. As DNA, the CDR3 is TGTGCCACCAGCACTGGGGGCAGGGGGCGCGCCGGGGAGCTGTTTTTT.

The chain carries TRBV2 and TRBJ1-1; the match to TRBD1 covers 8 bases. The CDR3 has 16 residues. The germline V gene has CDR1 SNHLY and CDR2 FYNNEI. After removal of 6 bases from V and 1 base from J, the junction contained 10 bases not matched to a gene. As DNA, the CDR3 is TGTGCCAGCAGCCTGGACAGGGAGGGGCGGAACACTGAAGCTTTCTTT. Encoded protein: CASSLDREGRNTEAFF.

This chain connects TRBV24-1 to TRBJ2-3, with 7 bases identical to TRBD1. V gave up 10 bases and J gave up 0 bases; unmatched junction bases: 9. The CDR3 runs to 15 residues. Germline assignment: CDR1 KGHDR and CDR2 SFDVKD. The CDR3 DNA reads TGTGCCACTTCCGGGGACAGTCCTAGCACAGATACGCAGTATTTT. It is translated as CATSGDSPSTDTQYF.

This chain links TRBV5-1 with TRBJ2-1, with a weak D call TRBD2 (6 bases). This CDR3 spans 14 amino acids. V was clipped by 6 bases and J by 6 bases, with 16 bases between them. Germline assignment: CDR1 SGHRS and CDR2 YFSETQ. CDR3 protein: CASTLDSSANEQFF. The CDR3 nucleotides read TGCGCCAGCACCCTTGACTCTAGCGCCAATGAGCAGTTCTTC.

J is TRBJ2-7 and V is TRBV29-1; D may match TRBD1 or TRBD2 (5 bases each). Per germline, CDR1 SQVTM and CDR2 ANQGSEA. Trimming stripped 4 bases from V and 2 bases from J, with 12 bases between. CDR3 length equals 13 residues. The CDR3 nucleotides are TGCAGCGTTGTCGGGGCATTAGCCTACGAGCAGTACTTC. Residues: CSVVGALAYEQYF.

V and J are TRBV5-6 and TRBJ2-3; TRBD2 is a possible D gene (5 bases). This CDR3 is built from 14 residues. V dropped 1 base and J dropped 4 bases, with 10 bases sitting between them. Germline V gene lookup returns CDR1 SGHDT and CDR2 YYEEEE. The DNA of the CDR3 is TGTGCCAGCAGCTTGAACCGGGGTGCAGATACGCAGTATTTT. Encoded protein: CASSLNRGADTQYF. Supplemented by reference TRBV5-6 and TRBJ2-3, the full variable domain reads DAGVTQSPTHLIKTRGQQVTLRCSPKSGHDTVSWYQQALGQGPQFIFQYYEEEERQRGNFPDRFSGHQFPNYSSELNVNALLLGDSALYLCASSLNRGADTQYFGPGTRLTVL.

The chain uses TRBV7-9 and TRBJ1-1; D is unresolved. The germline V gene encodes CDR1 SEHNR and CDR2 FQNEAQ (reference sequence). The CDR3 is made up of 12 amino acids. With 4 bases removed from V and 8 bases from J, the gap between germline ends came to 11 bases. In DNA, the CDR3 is TGTGCCAGCAGCTCGGGTCTCCGCGAAGCTTTCTTT. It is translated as CASSSGLREAFF.

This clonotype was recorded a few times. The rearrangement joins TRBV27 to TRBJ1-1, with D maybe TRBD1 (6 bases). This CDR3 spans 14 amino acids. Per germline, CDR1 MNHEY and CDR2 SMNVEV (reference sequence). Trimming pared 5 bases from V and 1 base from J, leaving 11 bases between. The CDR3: CASSRLTGNTEAFF. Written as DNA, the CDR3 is TGTGCCAGCAGTCGTCTGACAGGGAACACTGAAGCTTTCTTT.

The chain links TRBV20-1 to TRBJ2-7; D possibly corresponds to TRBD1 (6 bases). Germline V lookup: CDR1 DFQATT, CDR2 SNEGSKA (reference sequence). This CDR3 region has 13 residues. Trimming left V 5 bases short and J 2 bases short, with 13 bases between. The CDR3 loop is CSAPRGGAYEQYF. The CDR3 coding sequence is TGCAGTGCTCCTAGAGGGGGAGCCTACGAGCAGTACTTC.

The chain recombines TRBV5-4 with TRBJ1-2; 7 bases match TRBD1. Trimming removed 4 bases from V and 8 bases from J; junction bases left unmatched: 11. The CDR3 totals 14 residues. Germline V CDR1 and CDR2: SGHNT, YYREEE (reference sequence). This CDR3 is CASSTGQSGLGYTF. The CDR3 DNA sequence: TGTGCCAGCAGCACGGGACAGTCTGGGTTGGGCTACACCTTC.

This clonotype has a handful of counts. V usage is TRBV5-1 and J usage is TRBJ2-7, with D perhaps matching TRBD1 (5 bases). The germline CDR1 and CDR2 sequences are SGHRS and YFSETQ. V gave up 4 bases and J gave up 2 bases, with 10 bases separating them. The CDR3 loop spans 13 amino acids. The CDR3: CASSKGSAYEQYF. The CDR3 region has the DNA TGCGCCAGCAGCAAGGGGTCTGCCTACGAGCAGTACTTC.

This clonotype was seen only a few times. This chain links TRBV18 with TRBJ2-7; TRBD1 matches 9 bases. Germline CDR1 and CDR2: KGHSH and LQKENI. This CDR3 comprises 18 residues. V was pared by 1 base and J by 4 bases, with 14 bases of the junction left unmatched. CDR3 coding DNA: TGTGCCAGCTCACCACTGGGGCCGCCGGGACAGGGATTTTACGAGCAGTACTTC. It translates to CASSPLGPPGQGFYEQYF. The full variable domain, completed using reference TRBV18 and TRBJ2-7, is NAGVMQNPRHLVRRRGQEARLRCSPMKGHSHVYWYRQLPEEGLKFMVYLQKENIIDESGMPKERFSAEFPKEGPSILRIQQVVRGDSAAYFCASSPLGPPGQGFYEQYFGPGTRLTVT.

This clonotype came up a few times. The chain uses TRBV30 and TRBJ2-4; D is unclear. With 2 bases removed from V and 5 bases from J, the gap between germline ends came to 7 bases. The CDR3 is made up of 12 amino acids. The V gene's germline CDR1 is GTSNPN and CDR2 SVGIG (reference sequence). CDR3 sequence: CAWSSYENIQYF. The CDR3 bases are TGTGCCTGGAGTAGCTATGAAAACATTCAGTACTTC.

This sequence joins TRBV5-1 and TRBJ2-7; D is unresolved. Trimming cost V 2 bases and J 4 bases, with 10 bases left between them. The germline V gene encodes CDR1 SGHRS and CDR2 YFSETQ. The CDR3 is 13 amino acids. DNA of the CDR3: TGCGCCAGCAGCTTTCCGGGCGCGTACGAGCAGTACTTC. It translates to CASSFPGAYEQYF.

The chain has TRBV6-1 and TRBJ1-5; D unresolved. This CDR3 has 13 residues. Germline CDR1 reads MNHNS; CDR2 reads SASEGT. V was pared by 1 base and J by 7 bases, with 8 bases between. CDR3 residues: CASSEVRIQPQHF. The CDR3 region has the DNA TGTGCCAGCAGTGAAGTTAGGATACAGCCCCAGCATTTT.

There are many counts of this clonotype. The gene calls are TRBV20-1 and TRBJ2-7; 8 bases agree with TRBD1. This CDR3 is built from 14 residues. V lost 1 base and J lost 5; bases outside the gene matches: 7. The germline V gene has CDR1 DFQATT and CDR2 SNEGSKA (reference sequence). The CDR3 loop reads CSARVRGQVHEQYF. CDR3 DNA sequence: TGCAGTGCTAGAGTTCGGGGACAGGTCCACGAGCAGTACTTC.

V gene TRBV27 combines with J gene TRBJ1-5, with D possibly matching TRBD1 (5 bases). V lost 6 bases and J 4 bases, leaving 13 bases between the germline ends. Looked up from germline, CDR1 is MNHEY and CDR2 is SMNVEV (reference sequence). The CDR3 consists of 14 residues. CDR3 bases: TGTGCCAGCAGCACCGGGACCCTTAATCAGCCCCAGCATTTT. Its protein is CASSTGTLNQPQHF.

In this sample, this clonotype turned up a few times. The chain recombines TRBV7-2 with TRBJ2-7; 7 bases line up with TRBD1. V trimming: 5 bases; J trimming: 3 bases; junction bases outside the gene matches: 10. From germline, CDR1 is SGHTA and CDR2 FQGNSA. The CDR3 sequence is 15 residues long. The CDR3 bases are TGTGCCAGCAGCATCACCGGGACAGAAAACTACGAGCAGTACTTC. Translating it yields CASSITGTENYEQYF.

CDR3 protein: CASSSRDRALTDTQYF. The CDR3 DNA follows: TGTGCCAGCAGCTCCCGGGACAGGGCCCTCACAGATACGCAGTATTTT. The chain uses TRBV7-9 and TRBJ2-3, with 9 positions matching TRBD1. This CDR3 is 16 amino acids long. With 4 bases clipped from V and 2 bases from J, the junction kept 7 bases outside the gene matches. The germline V gene encodes CDR1 SEHNR and CDR2 FQNEAQ (reference sequence).

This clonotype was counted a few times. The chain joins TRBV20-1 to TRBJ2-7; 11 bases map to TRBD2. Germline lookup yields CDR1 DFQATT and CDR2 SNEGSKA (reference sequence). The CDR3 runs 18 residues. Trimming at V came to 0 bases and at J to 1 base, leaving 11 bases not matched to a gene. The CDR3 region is CSARDPFSGGARSYEQYF. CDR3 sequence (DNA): TGCAGTGCTAGAGACCCATTTAGCGGGGGGGCCCGATCCTACGAGCAGTACTTC.

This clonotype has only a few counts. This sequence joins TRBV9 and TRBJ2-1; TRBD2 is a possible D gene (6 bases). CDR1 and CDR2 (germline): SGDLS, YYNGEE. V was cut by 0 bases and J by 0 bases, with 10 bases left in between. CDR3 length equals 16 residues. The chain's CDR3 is CASSVGRGSSYNEQFF. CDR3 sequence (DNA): TGTGCCAGCAGCGTAGGTCGGGGGAGCTCCTACAATGAGCAGTTCTTC.

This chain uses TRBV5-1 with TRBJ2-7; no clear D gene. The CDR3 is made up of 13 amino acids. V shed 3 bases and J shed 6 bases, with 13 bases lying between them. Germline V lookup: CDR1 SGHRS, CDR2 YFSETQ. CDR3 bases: TGCGCCAGCAGCTCGTACCAAGGTTTCGAGCAGTACTTC. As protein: CASSSYQGFEQYF.

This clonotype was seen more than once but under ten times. The CDR3 coding sequence is TGCGCCAGCAGCCTAATGGGAAGTTTGAACACTGAAGCTTTCTTT. The encoded protein is CASSLMGSLNTEAFF. The chain is built from TRBV4-3 and TRBJ1-1; D call uncertain. The germline V gene has CDR1 LGHNA and CDR2 YSLEER. V dropped 4 bases and J dropped 0 bases, with 12 bases sitting between them. This CDR3 is 15 amino acids long.

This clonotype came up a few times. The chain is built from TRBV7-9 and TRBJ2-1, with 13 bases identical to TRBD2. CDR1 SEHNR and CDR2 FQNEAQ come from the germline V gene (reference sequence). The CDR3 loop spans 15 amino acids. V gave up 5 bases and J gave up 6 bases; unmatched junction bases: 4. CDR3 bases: TGTGCCAGCAGCCATACTAGCGGGGGGGCCAATGAGCAGTTCTTC. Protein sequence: CASSHTSGGANEQFF.

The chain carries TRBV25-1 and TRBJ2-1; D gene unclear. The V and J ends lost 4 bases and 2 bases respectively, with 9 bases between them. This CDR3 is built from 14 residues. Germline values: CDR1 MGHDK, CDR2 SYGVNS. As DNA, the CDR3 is TGTGCCAGCAGTGGGGAAGGCCCCTACAATGAGCAGTTCTTC. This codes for CASSGEGPYNEQFF.

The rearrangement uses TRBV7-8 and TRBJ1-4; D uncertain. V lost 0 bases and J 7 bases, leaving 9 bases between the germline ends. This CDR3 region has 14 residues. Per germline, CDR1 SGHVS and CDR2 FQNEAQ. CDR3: CASSLARAREKLFF. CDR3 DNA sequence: TGTGCCAGCAGCTTAGCAAGGGCTCGTGAAAAACTGTTTTTT.

CDR3 region: CASSFGAYYEQYF. In nucleotides, the CDR3 is TGTGCCAGCAGCTTCGGGGCCTACTACGAGCAGTACTTC. V gene TRBV7-2 combines with J gene TRBJ2-7; possibly TRBD1 or TRBD2 for D (5 bases each). The V and J ends lost 3 bases and 3 bases respectively, with 9 bases between them. Looked up from germline, CDR1 is SGHTA and CDR2 is FQGNSA. The CDR3 contains 13 residues.

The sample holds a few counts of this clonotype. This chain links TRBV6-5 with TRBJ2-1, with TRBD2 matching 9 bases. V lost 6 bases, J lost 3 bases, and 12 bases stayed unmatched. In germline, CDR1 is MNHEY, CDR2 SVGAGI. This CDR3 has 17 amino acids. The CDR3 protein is CASSPEGLAGDYNEQFF. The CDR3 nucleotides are TGTGCCAGCAGCCCCGAAGGGTTAGCGGGAGACTACAATGAGCAGTTCTTC.

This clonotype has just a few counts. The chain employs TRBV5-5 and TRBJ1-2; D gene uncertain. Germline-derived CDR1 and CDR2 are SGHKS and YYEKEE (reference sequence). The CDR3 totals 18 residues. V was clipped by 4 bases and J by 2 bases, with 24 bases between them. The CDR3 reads CASSKGWEAQLLNYGYTF. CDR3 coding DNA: TGTGCCAGCAGCAAGGGATGGGAGGCCCAACTTTTAAACTATGGCTACACCTTC.

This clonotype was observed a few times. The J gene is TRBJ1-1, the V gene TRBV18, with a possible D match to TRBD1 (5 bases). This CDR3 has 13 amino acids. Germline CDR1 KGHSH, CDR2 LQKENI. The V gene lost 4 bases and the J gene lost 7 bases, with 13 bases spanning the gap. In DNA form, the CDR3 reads TGTGCCAGCTCACGTTACCAGGGAAATGAAGCTTTCTTT. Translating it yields CASSRYQGNEAFF. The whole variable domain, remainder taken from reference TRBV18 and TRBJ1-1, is NAGVMQNPRHLVRRRGQEARLRCSPMKGHSHVYWYRQLPEEGLKFMVYLQKENIIDESGMPKERFSAEFPKEGPSILRIQQVVRGDSAAYFCASSRYQGNEAFFGQGTRLTVV.